The 13 T cell receptor beta chains presented below share a single source sample, sequenced in a study of T-cell reconstitution after alpha-beta-depleted transplantation in children. Unique molecular identifiers were used in preparing the TCRbeta library. TCRdb ran MiXCR on the PCR reads and lists one entry per CDR3 protein. The sample lists about 400,000 distinct CDR3 sequences, about a fifth occurring once. The sequences come from PBMCs from the stem cell graft donor, collected from the stem cell graft. Receptor source: a human donor who donated a stem cell graft to a child with acute myeloid leukemia.

This clonotype was observed at least ten times. J is TRBJ2-5 and V is TRBV12-3 or TRBV12-4; no definite D call. Trimming took 7 bases from V and 1 from J, leaving 13 bases between them. This CDR3 has 14 amino acids. CDR3 DNA sequence: TGTGCCAGCAAATCCGACATCGGCCAAGAGACCCAGTACTTC. Translating it yields CASKSDIGQETQYF.

This clonotype has a handful of counts. The chain has TRBV29-1 and TRBJ1-2; 8 nucleotides match TRBD1. V gave up 4 bases and J gave up 3 bases; unmatched junction bases: 4. The CDR3 has 13 amino acids. Germline V gene sequence: CDR1 SQVTM, CDR2 ANQGSEA. In DNA, the CDR3 is TGCAGCGTTGCTTCAGGGGGCGACTATGGCTACACCTTC. Protein product: CSVASGGDYGYTF.

CDR3 in DNA: TGTGCCATCGCCGGGACTAGCGGGACAGATACGCAGTATTTT. Protein sequence: CAIAGTSGTDTQYF. The chain recombines TRBV10-3 with TRBJ2-3; 12 positions agree with TRBD2. The germline V gene encodes CDR1 ENHRY and CDR2 SYGVKD. The CDR3 has 14 amino acids. V trimming: 8 bases; J trimming: 3 bases; junction bases outside the gene matches: 3.

This chain joins TRBV20-1 and TRBJ2-3; TRBD1 matches at 7 bases. J was trimmed by 4 bases and V by 6 bases; bases with no gene match: 10. The germline V gene has CDR1 DFQATT and CDR2 SNEGSKA (reference sequence). CDR3 length equals 14 residues. CDR3 DNA: TGCAGTGCCGACTGGGACAGCAAGTCAGATACGCAGTATTTT. Translation: CSADWDSKSDTQYF.

This chain links TRBV20-1 with TRBJ2-5, with 7 bases lining up with TRBD1. Trimming cost V 3 bases and J 3 bases; bases outside gene matches: 4. This CDR3 has 13 residues. Germline loops: CDR1 DFQATT, CDR2 SNEGSKA (reference sequence). CDR3 DNA sequence: TGCAGTGCTAGTAGGGGGACAGAAGAGACCCAGTACTTC. Encoded protein: CSASRGTEETQYF.

J is TRBJ1-1 and V is TRBV19; D gene unclear. Germline V gene lookup returns CDR1 LNHDA and CDR2 SQIVND (reference sequence). CDR3 size: 14 residues. Trimming removed 7 bases from V and 4 bases from J, with 16 bases in between. Written as DNA, the CDR3 is TGTGCCAGTATTTATTCCCACTCGGGCACTGAAGCTTTCTTT. It specifies CASIYSHSGTEAFF.

This clonotype showed up many times. The chain employs TRBV4-2 and TRBJ2-1; D is possibly TRBD2 (7 bases). The CDR3 is 17 residues long. Germline V gene sequence: CDR1 LGHNA, CDR2 YNFKEQ. Trimming took off 3 bases at V and 4 bases at J, with 19 bases between the two ends. In nucleotides, the CDR3 is TGTGCCAGCAGCCAGAGGGGGGAGGGGAGAGTGTACAATGAGCAGTTCTTC. Translating it yields CASSQRGEGRVYNEQFF.

This clonotype showed up many times. This sequence joins TRBV12-3 or TRBV12-4 and TRBJ2-7; no reliable D call. The CDR3 is made up of 14 amino acids. V lost 5 bases and J lost 4, with 15 bases in between. This CDR3 reads CASSRKRFQYEQYF. The CDR3 DNA reads as TGTGCCAGCAGTCGCAAAAGGTTCCAGTACGAGCAGTACTTC.

The rearrangement uses TRBV20-1 and TRBJ2-1, with D possibly TRBD1 on 6 matching bases. V lost 3 bases to trimming and J lost 10 bases, with 28 bases between them. This CDR3 is 17 amino acids long. Germline CDR1 is DFQATT and CDR2 is SNEGSKA (reference sequence). The CDR3 loop reads CSARQGGLYDFTEEQFF. CDR3 in DNA: TGCAGTGCTAGGCAAGGGGGATTATACGATTTTACGGAGGAGCAGTTCTTC.

The chain combines TRBV7-2 with TRBJ2-2, with D perhaps TRBD2 (5 bases). The CDR3 sequence is 14 residues long. Between the trimmed V and J ends, which lost 0 bases and 9 bases, there was a span of 11 bases. CDR1 is SGHTA, CDR2 FQGNSA, per germline. The CDR3 is CASSLAGAVWELFF. The CDR3 DNA follows: TGTGCCAGCAGCTTAGCGGGAGCTGTCTGGGAGCTGTTTTTT.

This clonotype came up a few times. The gene calls are TRBV7-9 and TRBJ1-6; 8 bases fit TRBD1. V was pared by 6 bases and J by 10 bases, with 5 bases of the junction left unmatched. The CDR3 runs 13 residues. CDR1 SEHNR and CDR2 FQNEAQ come from the germline V gene (reference sequence). The CDR3: CASRKDRESPLHF. For the CDR3, the DNA is TGTGCCAGCAGGAAGGACAGGGAATCACCCCTCCACTTT.

The chain carries TRBV5-5 and TRBJ2-1, with 7 bases lining up with TRBD1. Germline CDR1 and CDR2: SGHKS and YYEKEE (reference sequence). Trimming removed 0 bases from V and 10 bases from J; junction bases left unmatched: 1. This CDR3 has 12 amino acids. The CDR3 DNA follows: TGTGCCAGCAGCTTGGGACAGGGAGAGCAGTTCTTC. Translation: CASSLGQGEQFF.

This clonotype was seen only a few times. This rearrangement joins TRBV11-3 to TRBJ2-5; 11 positions match TRBD1. In germline, CDR1 is SGHNT, CDR2 YENEEA. J gave up 5 bases and V 5 bases, and 7 bases lay outside the gene matches. This CDR3 spans 15 amino acids. DNA of the CDR3: TGTGCCAGCAGCCGTCGGACAGGGGGCGACGAGACCCAGTACTTC. It encodes CASSRRTGGDETQYF.